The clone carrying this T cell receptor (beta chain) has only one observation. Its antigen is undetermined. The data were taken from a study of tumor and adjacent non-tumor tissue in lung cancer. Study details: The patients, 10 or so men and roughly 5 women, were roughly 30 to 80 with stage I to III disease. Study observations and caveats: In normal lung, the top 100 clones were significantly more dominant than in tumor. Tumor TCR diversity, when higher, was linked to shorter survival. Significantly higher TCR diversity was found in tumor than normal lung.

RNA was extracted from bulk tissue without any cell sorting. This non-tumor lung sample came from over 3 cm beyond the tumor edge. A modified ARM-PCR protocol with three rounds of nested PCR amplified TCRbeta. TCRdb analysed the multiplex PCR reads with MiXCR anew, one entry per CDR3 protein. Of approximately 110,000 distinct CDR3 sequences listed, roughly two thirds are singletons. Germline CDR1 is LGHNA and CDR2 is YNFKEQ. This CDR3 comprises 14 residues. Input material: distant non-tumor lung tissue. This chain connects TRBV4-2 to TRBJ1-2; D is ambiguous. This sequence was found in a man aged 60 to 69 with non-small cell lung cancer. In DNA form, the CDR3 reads TGTGTCAACAGCCAATATATCGTGGCGTTGTACTACACCTTC. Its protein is CVNSQYIVALYYTF.